What follows are 23 T cell receptor beta chains derived from one specimen sequenced in a study of cytomegalovirus exposure and HLA in healthy donors. 60 Vbeta and 13 Jbeta primers were used in PCR. Produced via immunoSEQ multiplex PCR; TCRdb's table is partial and in-frame only. Here the sample spans over 150,000 clones, around nine tenths being singletons. The sample comprised PBMCs. Receptors were obtained from a woman aged 25 to 39 in good health and CMV-seronegative.

The chain couples TRBV5-8 to TRBJ2-3; D might be TRBD2 (5 bases). From germline, CDR1 is SGHTS and CDR2 YDEGEE. The V and J ends lost 0 bases and 5 bases respectively, with 13 bases between them. CDR3 length equals 15 residues. Written as DNA, the CDR3 is TGTGCCAGCAGCTTGGAGAGGGTGGATCGAGATACGCAGTATTTT. It encodes CASSLERVDRDTQYF.

The chain uses TRBV29-1 and TRBJ1-2; a possible D gene is TRBD1 (5 bases). With 7 bases removed from V and 8 bases from J, the gap between germline ends came to 14 bases. The CDR3 has 11 amino acids. Germline V gives CDR1 SQVTM, CDR2 ANQGSEA. CDR3 nucleotide sequence: TGCAGCGGCGGGACCGAGGCGGGCTACACCTTC. Protein product: CSGGTEAGYTF.

The chain recombines TRBV15 with TRBJ2-7; possibly TRBD1 for D (6 bases). CDR1 is LNHNV and CDR2 is YYDKDF in the germline V gene (reference sequence). The CDR3 is 13 residues long. With 5 bases removed from V and 5 bases from J, the gap between germline ends came to 13 bases. The CDR3 sequence is CATSGRQVHEQYF. In DNA, the CDR3 is TGTGCCACCAGCGGAAGACAGGTCCACGAGCAGTACTTC.

The chain has TRBV12-5 and TRBJ2-5; the D is unclear. Germline V gene data show CDR1 as LGHNT and CDR2 as FRNRAP. Trimming pared 4 bases from V and 3 bases from J, leaving 3 bases between. The CDR3 is 11 residues long. CDR3: CASGSEETQYF. The DNA for the CDR3 is TGTGCTAGTGGTTCGGAAGAGACCCAGTACTTC. The full variable domain, completed using reference TRBV12-5 and TRBJ2-5, is DARVTQTPRHKVTEMGQEVTMRCQPILGHNTVFWYRQTMMQGLELLAYFRNRAPLDDSGMPKDRFSAEMPDATLATLKIQPSEPRDSAVYFCASGSEETQYFGPGTRLLVL.

The J gene is TRBJ1-1, the V gene TRBV12-5, with a tentative D call TRBD1 (6 bases). V lost 3 bases and J lost 7, with 15 bases in between. CDR3 length: 14 amino acids. Germline CDR1 is LGHNT and CDR2 is FRNRAP. The CDR3 nucleotides are TGTGCTAGTGGTTTCTCCGGGCTACAGGGTGAAGCTTTCTTT. Translating gives CASGFSGLQGEAFF.

V gene TRBV6-1 combines with J gene TRBJ2-3; tentatively, D is TRBD2 (5 bases). The CDR3 is 15 residues long. V lost 5 bases, J lost 4 bases, and 16 bases lay in between. The V gene's germline CDR1 is MNHNS and CDR2 SASEGT. The DNA of the CDR3 is TGTGCCAGCAGTATCGGACTGGCCCAGGCAGATACGCAGTATTTT. Residues: CASSIGLAQADTQYF.

V usage is TRBV5-6 and J usage is TRBJ1-2, with D hard to call. CDR3 size: 14 residues. V was shortened by 0 bases and J by 0 bases, with 6 bases between the two germline ends. Germline CDR1 SGHDT, CDR2 YYEEEE. The CDR3 region is CASSLGTPNYGYTF. CDR3 DNA: TGTGCCAGCAGCTTGGGGACTCCTAACTATGGCTACACCTTC.

The rearrangement uses TRBV5-1 and TRBJ2-7, with D maybe TRBD2 (6 bases). CDR1 and CDR2 from the germline V gene are SGHRS and YFSETQ. This CDR3 contains 14 residues. V was clipped by 0 bases and J by 2 bases, with 9 bases between them. The CDR3 reads CASSLGGRPYEQYF. The DNA of the CDR3 is TGCGCCAGCAGCTTGGGAGGGAGGCCCTACGAGCAGTACTTC. Looking up the rest from reference TRBV5-1 and TRBJ2-7 gives the full variable domain: KAGVTQTPRYLIKTRGQQVTLSCSPISGHRSVSWYQQTPGQGLQFLFEYFSETQRNKGNFPGRFSGRQFSNSRSEMNVSTLELGDSALYLCASSLGGRPYEQYFGPGTRLTVT.

V gene TRBV7-2 combines with J gene TRBJ2-7, with D possibly TRBD2 on 5 matching bases. CDR3 size: 14 residues. The V end was cut by 5 bases, the J end by 2 bases, with 13 bases between. Germline CDR1 and CDR2: SGHTA and FQGNSA. The CDR3 region is CASSPGGRAYEQYF. CDR3 coding DNA: TGTGCCAGCAGCCCAGGAGGAAGGGCCTACGAGCAGTACTTC.

The chain has TRBV5-6 and TRBJ2-5; D is uncertain. The J call may be in error: the DNA end matches TRBJ2-7 better. The germline V gene encodes CDR1 SGHDT and CDR2 YYEEEE. The CDR3 is made up of 14 amino acids. CDR3 loop: CASSLTAVSYEQYF. The DNA for the CDR3 is TGTGCCAGCAGCTTGACGGCGGTCTCCTACGAGCAGTACTTC.

The chain links TRBV19 to TRBJ1-5, with 10 bases fitting TRBD1. The CDR3 has 14 amino acids. Germline CDR1 reads LNHDA; CDR2 reads SQIVND (reference sequence). J lost 7 bases, V lost 5 bases, and 5 bases had no gene match. This CDR3 is CASSDRGQRQPQHF. CDR3 nucleotides: TGTGCCAGTAGTGACAGGGGGCAGAGGCAGCCCCAGCATTTT. The full variable domain, with the rest looked up from reference TRBV19 and TRBJ1-5, is DGGITQSPKYLFRKEGQNVTLSCEQNLNHDAMYWYRQDPGQGLRLIYYSQIVNDFQKGDIAEGYSVSREKKESFPLTVTSAQKNPTAFYLCASSDRGQRQPQHFGDGTRLSIL.

The table lists this clone with a few counts. This chain joins TRBV5-1 and TRBJ1-4, with D unresolved. Looked up from germline, CDR1 is SGHRS and CDR2 is YFSETQ. This CDR3 has 14 residues. Trimming removed 3 bases at V and 5 bases at J, with 11 bases between. The CDR3 sequence: CASSSSGRNEKLFF. In DNA, the CDR3 is TGCGCCAGCAGCTCGTCGGGGAGAAATGAAAAACTGTTTTTT.

This clone was seen more than once but under ten times. This rearrangement joins TRBV7-9 to TRBJ1-1, with D uncertain. V lost 4 bases and J lost 0, with 3 bases in between. From germline, CDR1 is SEHNR and CDR2 FQNEAQ (reference sequence). The CDR3 is made up of 12 amino acids. This CDR3 is CASSSMNTEAFF. For the CDR3, the DNA is TGTGCCAGCAGCTCAATGAACACTGAAGCTTTCTTT. Full variable domain (outside the CDR3, taken from reference TRBV7-9 and TRBJ1-1): DTGVSQNPRHKITKRGQNVTFRCDPISEHNRLYWYRQTLGQGPEFLTYFQNEAQLEKSRLLSDRFSAERPKGSFSTLEIQRTEQGDSAMYLCASSSMNTEAFFGQGTRLTVV.

The J gene is TRBJ1-5, the V gene TRBV7-9, with 7 bases matching TRBD1. Germline V gene data show CDR1 as SEHNR and CDR2 as FQNEAQ (reference sequence). V gave up 2 bases and J gave up 3 bases; unmatched junction bases: 4. The CDR3 totals 15 residues. DNA of the CDR3: TGTGCCAGCAGCTTATCGACAGGGATCAATCAGCCCCAGCATTTT. Residues: CASSLSTGINQPQHF.

V and J are TRBV25-1 and TRBJ1-3, with D unclear. The CDR3 totals 14 residues. The germline CDR1 and CDR2 sequences are MGHDK and SYGVNS. V lost 7 bases and J 0 bases, leaving 10 bases between the germline ends. In DNA form, the CDR3 reads TGTGCCAGCACCCCCGTCGGCTCTGGAAACACCATATATTTT. Translating it yields CASTPVGSGNTIYF.

This chain uses TRBV6-5 with TRBJ2-5; no clear D. With 0 bases removed from V and 5 bases from J, the gap between germline ends came to 10 bases. The CDR3 runs 14 residues. Germline-derived CDR1 and CDR2 are MNHEY and SVGAGI. The DNA for the CDR3 is TGTGCCAGCAGTTACTCGACCGGGTTTGAGACCCAGTACTTC. It yields the protein CASSYSTGFETQYF.

The chain combines TRBV30 with TRBJ1-5; D unresolved. The V end lost 0 bases, the J end lost 2 bases, and 11 bases lay between the germline ends. The germline gives CDR1 GTSNPN, CDR2 SVGIG (reference sequence). The CDR3 consists of 15 residues. CDR3 loop: CAWSVGRARNQPQHF. CDR3 bases: TGTGCCTGGAGTGTCGGGAGGGCTCGCAATCAGCCCCAGCATTTT.

V gene TRBV19 combines with J gene TRBJ2-7; 9 bases align to TRBD2. Germline V gene sequence: CDR1 LNHDA, CDR2 SQIVND (reference sequence). V lost 6 bases, J lost 6 bases, and 9 bases stayed unmatched. The length of the CDR3 is 14 residues. The CDR3: CASSPRVSGSEQYF. As DNA, the CDR3 is TGTGCCAGTAGCCCCCGTGTTAGCGGGAGCGAGCAGTACTTC.

The rearrangement joins TRBV6-5 to TRBJ2-5; 8 nucleotides line up with TRBD2. TRBJ2-7 explains the end of the DNA better; the J call may be wrong. The V gene's germline CDR1 is MNHEY and CDR2 SVGAGI. CDR3 length: 13 residues. The CDR3 sequence: CASTSGGAYEQYF. Here the CDR3 DNA reads TGTGCCAGCACCTCGGGGGGGGCGTACGAGCAGTACTTC.

This sequence joins TRBV6-5 and TRBJ1-4; 9 bases map to TRBD1. V dropped 6 bases and J dropped 8; count of bases not matched to a gene: 10. CDR1 is MNHEY and CDR2 is SVGAGI in the germline V gene. The CDR3 extends over 15 amino acids. In DNA, the CDR3 is TGTGCCAGCAGCCGGAACAGGGGGCGAAGGGAAAAACTGTTTTTT. Translating gives CASSRNRGRREKLFF.

The chain links TRBV5-1 to TRBJ1-1; TRBD1 is a possible D gene (5 bases). CDR1 is SGHRS and CDR2 is YFSETQ in the germline V gene. There are 14 residues in the CDR3. Trimming shortened V by 3 bases and J by 0 bases, and 9 bases separated the two germline ends. The CDR3 nucleotides read TGCGCCAGCAGCTCCGGACATATGAACACTGAAGCTTTCTTT. Protein: CASSSGHMNTEAFF.

A few counts support this clone. This chain links TRBV27 with TRBJ2-1; 11 positions agree with TRBD2. This CDR3 contains 17 residues. Losses at the gene ends were 1 base for V and 2 bases for J; bases not matched to a gene: 4. Germline CDR1 and CDR2: MNHEY and SMNVEV (reference sequence). The DNA for the CDR3 is TGTGCCAGCAGTTTATTCTATAGCGGGAGGGCCTACAATGAGCAGTTCTTC. Encoded protein: CASSLFYSGRAYNEQFF.

The genes are TRBV7-9 and TRBJ1-5; 7 positions agree with TRBD1. The CDR3 covers 13 residues. V lost 5 bases to trimming and J lost 6 bases; unmatched junction nucleotides: 4. In germline, CDR1 is SEHNR, CDR2 FQNEAQ (reference sequence). CDR3 nucleotide sequence: TGTGCCAGCAGCCCAGGGGGGTTTCAGCCCCAGCATTTT. It encodes CASSPGGFQPQHF.